This T cell receptor (beta chain) appears in the sequencing data of a study of OX40 agonist ivuxolimab in advanced cancers. Across the study: Patients' therapy was ivuxolimab, an antibody that acts as an agonist of OX40 (CD134). Notes on the study in general: Relative to CD4+, CD8+ T cells held more expanded clones on average. At doses 0.1 to 3.0 mg/kg, CD4+ and CD8+ clones expanded.

Measured with immunoSEQ multiplex PCR; TCRdb has only the in-frame clones, and not every one. Of around 40,000 clones in the sample, 70% to 85% are singletons; the top ten hold 15% to 20%. The length of the CDR3 is 15 residues. Looked up from germline, CDR1 is MNHEY and CDR2 is SMNVEV (reference sequence). V lost 6 bases to trimming and J lost 2 bases; unmatched junction nucleotides: 3. A note on this clone: Its antigen is undetermined.

The sequences come from CD4+ or CD8+ T cells sorted from blood, collected in a trial of the OX40 agonist ivuxolimab. The sequence derives from an adult with an advanced solid tumor such as melanoma, head and neck, liver or kidney cancer. The chain couples TRBV27 to TRBJ2-1; 11 nucleotides align to TRBD2. The CDR3: CASSPLAGAYNEQFF. The CDR3 DNA sequence: TGTGCCAGCAGCCCACTAGCGGGGGCCTACAATGAGCAGTTCTTC.